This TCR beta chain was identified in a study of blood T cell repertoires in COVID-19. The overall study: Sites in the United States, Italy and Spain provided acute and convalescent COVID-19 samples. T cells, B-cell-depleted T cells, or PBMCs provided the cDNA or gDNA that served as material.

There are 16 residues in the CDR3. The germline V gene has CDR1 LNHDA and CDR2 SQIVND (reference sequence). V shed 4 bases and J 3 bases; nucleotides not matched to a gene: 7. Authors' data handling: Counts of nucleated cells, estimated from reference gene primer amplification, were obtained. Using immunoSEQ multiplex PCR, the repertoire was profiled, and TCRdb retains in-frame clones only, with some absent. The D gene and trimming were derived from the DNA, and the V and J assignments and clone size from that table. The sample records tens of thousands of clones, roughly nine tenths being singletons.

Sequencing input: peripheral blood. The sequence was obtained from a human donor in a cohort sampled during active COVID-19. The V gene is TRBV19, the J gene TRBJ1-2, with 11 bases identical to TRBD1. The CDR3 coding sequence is TGTGCCAGTAGTAAACCTGGACAGGGGGCGGACTATGGCTACACCTTC. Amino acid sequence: CASSKPGQGADYGYTF.